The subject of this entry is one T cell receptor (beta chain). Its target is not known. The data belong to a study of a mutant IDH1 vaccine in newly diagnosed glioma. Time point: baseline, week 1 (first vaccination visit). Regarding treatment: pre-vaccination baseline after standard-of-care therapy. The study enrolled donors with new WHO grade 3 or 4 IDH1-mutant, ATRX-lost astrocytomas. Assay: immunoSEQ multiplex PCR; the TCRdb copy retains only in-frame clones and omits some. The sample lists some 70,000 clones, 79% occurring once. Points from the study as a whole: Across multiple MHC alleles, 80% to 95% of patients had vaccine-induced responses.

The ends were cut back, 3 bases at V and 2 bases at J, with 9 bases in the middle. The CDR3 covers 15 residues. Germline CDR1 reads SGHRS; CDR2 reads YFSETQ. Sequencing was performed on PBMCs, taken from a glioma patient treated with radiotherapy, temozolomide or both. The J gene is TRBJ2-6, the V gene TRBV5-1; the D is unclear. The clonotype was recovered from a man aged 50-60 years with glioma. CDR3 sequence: CASSWMGTGANVLTF. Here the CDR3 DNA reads TGCGCCAGCAGCTGGATGGGGACTGGGGCCAACGTCCTGACTTTC.